The rows below give T cell receptor beta chains drawn from one sample of a study of OX40 agonist ivuxolimab in advanced cancers. TCRdb keeps only in-frame clones here, not all; method: immunoSEQ multiplex PCR. Of around 77,000 clones in the sample, 65% to 90% were seen once. The sample here was CD4+ or CD8+ T cells sorted from blood, taken in a trial of the OX40 agonist ivuxolimab. All receptors derive from an adult with an advanced solid tumor such as melanoma, head and neck, liver or kidney cancer. CDR3s include the opening cysteine and the closing phenylalanine or tryptophan. Each record gives: D gene, clone size, J gene, V gene, CDR3 DNA, CDR3 protein. D genes are given only for firm matches. A clone size is listed for some rows: how often the clone was seen (once, few, many), or a class if it is expanded.

d_call: TRBD1; clone_size: NA; j_call: TRBJ2-7; v_call: TRBV6-1; cdr3_nt: TGTGCCAGCAGATTAGGACAGGGGTTCAACGAGCAGTACTTC; cdr3_aa: CASRLGQGFNEQYF
d_call: TRBD2; clone_size: NA; j_call: TRBJ2-2; v_call: TRBV9; cdr3_nt: TGTGCCAGCAGCCCTACTAGCGGGGGGTTTGGCGGGGAGCTGTTTTTT; cdr3_aa: CASSPTSGGFGGELFF
d_call: TRBD1; clone_size: NA; j_call: TRBJ2-1; v_call: TRBV19; cdr3_nt: TGTGCCAGTAACATAGGGGGACAGGGTGTTAATGAGCAGTTCTTC; cdr3_aa: CASNIGGQGVNEQFF
d_call: TRBD1; clone_size: NA; j_call: TRBJ2-7; v_call: TRBV6-5; cdr3_nt: TGTGCCAGCAGTGCCCAGGGGGACGGGAACGAGCAGTACTTC; cdr3_aa: CASSAQGDGNEQYF
d_call: NA; clone_size: NA; j_call: TRBJ2-5; v_call: TRBV5-6; cdr3_nt: TGTGCCAGCAGTCCCCCTCTTGGGACCCAGTACTTC; cdr3_aa: CASSPPLGTQYF
d_call: NA; clone_size: once; j_call: TRBJ2-2; v_call: TRBV19; cdr3_nt: TGTGCCAGTAGTATCCCGGGGGCGGGGACCGGGGAGCTGTTTTTT; cdr3_aa: CASSIPGAGTGELFF
d_call: NA; clone_size: NA; j_call: TRBJ1-4; v_call: TRBV21-1; cdr3_nt: TGTGCCAGCAGCAAAGTTAACAGCTTTTATGCAACTAATGAAAAACTGTTTTTT; cdr3_aa: CASSKVNSFYATNEKLFF
d_call: NA; clone_size: NA; j_call: TRBJ2-5; v_call: TRBV7-2; cdr3_nt: TGTGCCAGCATCTACTCGCCGGGGGAGACCCAGTACTTC; cdr3_aa: CASIYSPGETQYF
d_call: NA; clone_size: NA; j_call: TRBJ1-2; v_call: TRBV4-3; cdr3_nt: TGCGCCAGCAGCCAAATCGGGGGTCCCACCCTTAACTATGGCTACACCTTC; cdr3_aa: CASSQIGGPTLNYGYTF
d_call: NA; clone_size: NA; j_call: TRBJ1-2; v_call: TRBV27; cdr3_nt: TGTGCCAGCAGTTTGCTTGGGGCTGGGGGGGGCTATGGCTACACCTTC; cdr3_aa: CASSLLGAGGGYGYTF
d_call: NA; clone_size: NA; j_call: TRBJ2-4; v_call: TRBV7-2; cdr3_nt: TGTGCCAGCAGCCTTAGTCAGGGTGTCAAAAACATTCAGTACTTC; cdr3_aa: CASSLSQGVKNIQYF
d_call: TRBD1; clone_size: NA; j_call: TRBJ2-1; v_call: TRBV12-5; cdr3_nt: TGTGCTACCAGACAGGGGGCTTACAATGAGCAGTTCTTC; cdr3_aa: CATRQGAYNEQFF
d_call: NA; clone_size: NA; j_call: TRBJ2-2; v_call: TRBV7-8; cdr3_nt: TGTGCCAGCAGCGCCAGGGAGTTGATCTCCGGGGAGCTGTTTTTT; cdr3_aa: CASSARELISGELFF
d_call: TRBD1; clone_size: medium-sized; j_call: TRBJ2-7; v_call: TRBV23-1; cdr3_nt: TGCGCCAGCAGCCCCGGGGACAGGGGGCTCCCTCGCTACGAGCAGTACTTC; cdr3_aa: CASSPGDRGLPRYEQYF
d_call: NA; clone_size: NA; j_call: TRBJ2-7; v_call: TRBV7-9; cdr3_nt: TGTGCCAGCAGCCGATGGCCGGACAGACTTTCCTACGAGCAGTACTTC; cdr3_aa: CASSRWPDRLSYEQYF
d_call: NA; clone_size: NA; j_call: TRBJ2-3; v_call: TRBV5-1; cdr3_nt: TGCGCCAGCAGCCTGTCAGGACCTCCCACAGATACGCAGTATTTT; cdr3_aa: CASSLSGPPTDTQYF
d_call: TRBD2; clone_size: NA; j_call: TRBJ2-3; v_call: TRBV5-1; cdr3_nt: TGCGCCAGCAGTAGCGGGGTGGGCACAGATACGCAGTATTTT; cdr3_aa: CASSSGVGTDTQYF
d_call: TRBD1; clone_size: NA; j_call: TRBJ2-7; v_call: TRBV2; cdr3_nt: TGTGCCAGCAGTGACCCCGCGGGACAGGCGTTCTCCTACGAGCAGTACTTC; cdr3_aa: CASSDPAGQAFSYEQYF
d_call: TRBD2; clone_size: NA; j_call: TRBJ2-1; v_call: TRBV7-2; cdr3_nt: TGTGCCAGCAGCTTAGGGGCTAGCGGGGCTTACAATGAGCAGTTCTTC; cdr3_aa: CASSLGASGAYNEQFF
d_call: TRBD2; clone_size: NA; j_call: TRBJ2-2; v_call: TRBV6-6; cdr3_nt: TGTGCCAGCAGTACAAGCGGGAGGAACACCGGGGAGCTGTTTTTT; cdr3_aa: CASSTSGRNTGELFF
d_call: NA; clone_size: NA; j_call: TRBJ1-1; v_call: TRBV9; cdr3_nt: TGTGCCAGCAGCCCTCACATGGGGAGATTACTGAACACTGAAGCTTTCTTT; cdr3_aa: CASSPHMGRLLNTEAFF
d_call: NA; clone_size: NA; j_call: TRBJ1-1; v_call: TRBV6-5; cdr3_nt: TGTGCCAGCAGAAAAACCGGGACCGGGGGGATTGAAGCTTTCTTT; cdr3_aa: CASRKTGTGGIEAFF
d_call: TRBD1; clone_size: NA; j_call: TRBJ2-5; v_call: TRBV9; cdr3_nt: TGTGCCAGCAGCGAGCCCGGACAGGGGAGAGAGACCCAGTACTTC; cdr3_aa: CASSEPGQGRETQYF
d_call: NA; clone_size: NA; j_call: TRBJ2-5; v_call: TRBV19; cdr3_nt: TGTGCCAGTAGTATGGCAGGGGCCGGAGAGACCCAGTACTTC; cdr3_aa: CASSMAGAGETQYF
d_call: NA; clone_size: NA; j_call: TRBJ1-4; v_call: TRBV2; cdr3_nt: TGTGCCAGCAGCAGGCGTAATGAAAAACTGTTTTTT; cdr3_aa: CASSRRNEKLFF
d_call: NA; clone_size: NA; j_call: TRBJ2-7; v_call: TRBV6-5; cdr3_nt: TGTGCCAGCAGTCCGCCGGCGGGACGGGTTAGGGAGCAGTACTTC; cdr3_aa: CASSPPAGRVREQYF
d_call: TRBD1; clone_size: NA; j_call: TRBJ2-2; v_call: TRBV5-5; cdr3_nt: TGTGCCAGCAGCTTCGAGACCGGACAGGTCACCGGGGAGCTGTTTTTT; cdr3_aa: CASSFETGQVTGELFF
d_call: TRBD1; clone_size: NA; j_call: TRBJ2-1; v_call: TRBV5-1; cdr3_nt: TGCGCCAGCAGCTCTTCCGGGACAGACTACAATGAGCAGTTCTTC; cdr3_aa: CASSSSGTDYNEQFF
d_call: NA; clone_size: NA; j_call: TRBJ2-7; v_call: TRBV30; cdr3_nt: TGTGCCTGGGGGGTGGGGCGACTCGAGCAGTACTTC; cdr3_aa: CAWGVGRLEQYF